The sequence of this T cell receptor (beta chain) was determined in a study of T cells in Graves' hyperthyroidism and ophthalmopathy. Amplification of TCR beta CDR3 regions used RNA as the template. The HTBI set primed first-round TCR CDR3 RT-PCR. MiXCR was run by TCRdb on the multiplex PCR reads, yielding one entry per CDR3 protein. The sample lists about 530,000 distinct CDR3 sequences, approximately 17% occurring once. This clonotype occurred a few times. This CDR3 comprises 15 residues. The ends were cut back, 8 bases at V and 5 bases at J, with 19 bases in the middle. This sequence joins TRBV12-3 or TRBV12-4 and TRBJ2-1; perhaps TRBD2 as D (6 bases). This clonotype was sampled from a woman younger than 35 with Graves' ophthalmopathy. The sample consisted of blood. The CDR3 loop is CASAFLGGAHNEQFF. The CDR3 DNA follows: TGTGCCAGCGCTTTTCTGGGGGGAGCCCACAATGAGCAGTTCTTC.